The rows below give T cell receptor beta chains drawn from one sample of a study of T cell responses to AZD1222 COVID-19 vaccine. Assay used: immunoSEQ multiplex PCR; TCRdb lists only in-frame clones, some missing. The repertoire holds tens of thousands of clones, with about 87% as singletons. The sequenced sample was peripheral blood, obtained on day 0 of AZD1222 vaccination. The receptor source for this set is an adult in good health. The CDR3 runs from the conserved cysteine through the conserved F or W. A D gene is named only where the DNA matches it firmly. Not every row has a clone size; where given, it reads once, few, many or a size class.

clone size	V gene	D gene	J gene	CDR3 DNA	CDR3 protein
.	TRBV19	TRBD1	TRBJ2-4	TGTGCCAGTAGTAGAGGGACAGGGGGAGGAAACATTCAGTACTTC	CASSRGTGGGNIQYF
.	TRBV24-1	.	TRBJ2-1	TGTGCCACCAGTGAACCCCTGGGCAATGAGCAGTTCTTC	CATSEPLGNEQFF
.	TRBV3-1/TRBV3-2	.	TRBJ2-7	TGTGCCAGCAGCCAAGCCAGGGGATCTTACGAGCAGTACTTC	CASSQARGSYEQYF
.	TRBV10-3	.	TRBJ1-5	TGTGCCATCAGTGAGCCTGAGCCACATCAGCCCCAGCATTTT	CAISEPEPHQPQHF
.	TRBV7-8	.	TRBJ1-5	TGTGCCAGCAGCTTAGCTCTGGGTGGGCAGCCCCAGCATTTT	CASSLALGGQPQHF
.	TRBV3-1/TRBV3-2	.	TRBJ2-3	TGTGCCAGCAGCCAAGAAGTAAGGAGGGGGCTAGATACGCAGTATTTT	CASSQEVRRGLDTQYF
.	TRBV30	.	TRBJ1-1	TGTGCCTGGGGGTTTGGGGGATCCCTTGAAGCTTTCTTT	CAWGFGGSLEAFF
once	TRBV7-8	.	TRBJ2-1	TGTGCCAGCAGCTCCCTGGCAAGGCCTCATGAGCAGTTCTTC	CASSSLARPHEQFF
.	TRBV5-8	.	TRBJ2-2	TGTGCCAGCAGCCCGAGAATCTGGACCGGGGAGCTGTTTTTT	CASSPRIWTGELFF
.	TRBV4-1	.	TRBJ2-5	TGCGCCAGCAGCCAACAGCTAGCGACCGCCCAAGAGACCCAGTACTTC	CASSQQLATAQETQYF
many	TRBV15	.	TRBJ1-2	TGTGCCACCAGCAGAGAACGGGGAAACTATGGCTACACCTTC	CATSRERGNYGYTF
once	TRBV28	.	TRBJ2-7	TGTGCCAGCGGAGACAGGGAGCAGTACTTC	CASGDREQYF
.	TRBV20-1	.	TRBJ2-7	TGCAGTGCTGGAGATATGGACGAGCAGTACTTC	CSAGDMDEQYF
.	TRBV5-1	TRBD1	TRBJ2-5	TGCGCCAGCAGCCCAGGACAGGGGGAGACCCAGTACTTC	CASSPGQGETQYF
.	TRBV18	.	TRBJ1-5	TGTGCCAGCTCCCTCTCAACGACCCAGCCCCAGCATTTT	CASSLSTTQPQHF
.	TRBV27	.	TRBJ1-1	TGTGCCAGCAGTTTGGGGCGCAACACTGAAGCTTTCTTT	CASSLGRNTEAFF
few	TRBV10-3	.	TRBJ1-5	TGTGCCATCAGTGAGTCAAGCAGGGATCAGCCCCAGCATTTT	CAISESSRDQPQHF
.	TRBV6-5	.	TRBJ1-4	TGTGCCAGCCGTACACTATTAGGGGATAATGAAAAACTGTTTTTT	CASRTLLGDNEKLFF
.	TRBV2	.	TRBJ2-1	TGTGCCAGCAGCACAGGGGGGGGATACAATGAGCAGTTCTTC	CASSTGGGYNEQFF
.	TRBV7-9	.	TRBJ2-2	TGTGCCAGCAGCCGATCCGGGGAGCTGTTTTTT	CASSRSGELFF
.	TRBV11-2	.	TRBJ2-1	TGTGCCAGCAGCCCCTATAGCAATGAGCAGTTCTTC	CASSPYSNEQFF
.	TRBV5-6	.	TRBJ1-1	TGTGCCAGCAGCTCTGGGGGGCGCGGCACTGAAGCTTTCTTT	CASSSGGRGTEAFF
.	TRBV19	.	TRBJ1-2	TGTGCCAGTAGTATTTCGGACACAAACTATGGCTACACCTTC	CASSISDTNYGYTF
.	TRBV4-1	TRBD2	TRBJ2-3	TGCGCCAGCAGCCAAGCCGGACTAGCAACAGATACGCAGTATTTT	CASSQAGLATDTQYF
once	TRBV14	.	TRBJ1-1	TGTGCCAGCAGCCAACCTTCATCCGGGACATCAAACACTGAAGCTTTCTTT	CASSQPSSGTSNTEAFF
.	TRBV30	TRBD2	TRBJ2-1	TGTGCCTGGAGTGAAACGGGACTAGATTCCTACAATGAGCAGTTCTTC	CAWSETGLDSYNEQFF